A single sample is the source of the 23 T cell receptor beta chains below, sequenced in a study of control samples from healthy donors and cancer patients. Assay: immunoSEQ multiplex PCR; the TCRdb copy retains only in-frame clones and omits some. The sample yields 70,000 to 100,000 clones, 91% seen once. The sample was blood. All receptors come from a man aged 50-59 years in good health.

The rearrangement joins TRBV2 to TRBJ1-3; D call uncertain. V gave up 11 bases and J gave up 1 base, with 9 bases separating them. In germline, CDR1 is SNHLY, CDR2 FYNNEI. The CDR3 loop spans 12 amino acids. The CDR3 is CAGGSSGNTIYF. CDR3 nucleotides: TGTGCCGGTGGGAGTTCTGGAAACACCATATATTTT.

The rearrangement joins TRBV5-1 to TRBJ1-3; no definite D call. The V end lost 4 bases, the J end lost 0 bases, and 14 bases lay between the germline ends. The CDR3 length is 16 residues. The germline CDR1 and CDR2 sequences are SGHRS and YFSETQ. CDR3 amino acids: CASSPSSTLSGNTIYF. The CDR3 DNA reads as TGCGCCAGCAGCCCCAGCTCTACTCTCTCTGGAAACACCATATATTTT.

The rearrangement joins TRBV5-6 to TRBJ2-4; D ambiguous. The germline V gene encodes CDR1 SGHDT and CDR2 YYEEEE. Trimming took off 2 bases at V and 7 bases at J, with 13 bases between the two ends. The CDR3 loop spans 14 amino acids. The CDR3: CASSFPGRGNIQYF. The CDR3, as DNA: TGTGCCAGCAGCTTTCCGGGTCGCGGTAACATTCAGTACTTC.

This chain connects TRBV5-1 to TRBJ2-1, with 7 bases fitting TRBD1. V was clipped by 0 bases and J by 3 bases; unmatched bases: 3. The V gene's germline CDR1 is SGHRS and CDR2 YFSETQ. The CDR3 extends over 15 amino acids. This CDR3 reads CASSLGGQNYNEQFF. The CDR3 coding sequence is TGCGCCAGCAGCTTGGGGGGACAGAACTACAATGAGCAGTTCTTC.

The rearrangement joins TRBV11-2 to TRBJ1-4; D gene unclear. Trimming left V 5 bases short and J 6 bases short, with 13 bases between. Germline V CDR1 and CDR2: SGHAT, FQNNGV. The length of the CDR3 is 14 residues. CDR3 bases: TGTGCCAGCAGCAAGACGCCAGGCTATGAAAAACTGTTTTTT. Translating gives CASSKTPGYEKLFF.

The V and J genes are TRBV4-1 and TRBJ2-7; D is uncertain. This CDR3 comprises 15 residues. V lost 0 bases to trimming and J lost 0 bases, with 9 bases between them. CDR1 MGHRA and CDR2 YSYEKL come from the germline V gene. CDR3 nucleotides: TGCGCCAGCAGCCAAGAGGGGTACCGCTCCTACGAGCAGTACTTC. Translated, it gives CASSQEGYRSYEQYF.

The chain links TRBV21-1 to TRBJ1-2; TRBD1 was called by the table and not checked on the DNA. TRBV21-1 is noted as a pseudogene. The CDR3 loop spans 15 amino acids. The CDR3: CASSTDRFPNYGYTF. The CDR3 DNA reads as TGTGCCAGCAGTACCGACAGATTTCCCAACTATGGCTACACCTTC.

The chain uses TRBV6-2 or TRBV6-3 and TRBJ2-6, with D perhaps TRBD1 (6 bases). The CDR3 extends over 15 amino acids. Trimming stripped 6 bases from V and 0 bases from J, with 9 bases between. Germline V gene lookup returns CDR1 MNHEY and CDR2 SVGEGT. The CDR3 sequence: CASSLGGSGANVLTF. DNA of the CDR3: TGTGCCAGCAGCCTAGGGGGCTCTGGGGCCAACGTCCTGACTTTC.

The sample holds a few counts of this clone. The chain combines TRBV24-1 with TRBJ2-7; D unresolved. Germline CDR1 is KGHDR and CDR2 is SFDVKD. The CDR3 has 13 residues. V lost 4 bases, J lost 0 bases, and 6 bases lay in between. The CDR3, as DNA: TGTGCCACCAGTGAAGGCCGCTCCTACGAGCAGTACTTC. Translating gives CATSEGRSYEQYF.

The chain employs TRBV15 and TRBJ1-1; D may be TRBD1 (5 bases). Germline lookup yields CDR1 LNHNV and CDR2 YYDKDF (reference sequence). Trimming took off 0 bases at V and 10 bases at J, with 6 bases between the two ends. This CDR3 is 11 amino acids long. CDR3 region: CATSRDGGAFF. CDR3 coding DNA: TGTGCCACCAGCAGAGATGGGGGAGCTTTCTTT.

J is TRBJ2-1 and V is TRBV6-5; D may be TRBD1 or TRBD2 (7 bases each). Per germline, CDR1 MNHEY and CDR2 SVGAGI. The CDR3 consists of 13 residues. V lost 9 bases and J 8 bases, leaving 17 bases between the germline ends. CDR3 sequence reads: CASSGGEVDEQFF. CDR3 nucleotides: TGTGCCAGTTCAGGGGGGGAGGTCGATGAGCAGTTCTTC.

This chain joins TRBV25-1 and TRBJ1-2, with 8 bases fitting TRBD1. The germline CDR1 and CDR2 sequences are MGHDK and SYGVNS. The CDR3 has 12 amino acids. J was trimmed by 8 bases and V by 5 bases; bases with no gene match: 4. The CDR3 nucleotides are TGTGCCAGCAGTACAGGGGGGGAGGGCTACACCTTC. It specifies CASSTGGEGYTF.

The chain is built from TRBV5-6 and TRBJ1-2; D is perhaps TRBD1 (6 bases). V lost 2 bases and J lost 4, with 9 bases in between. Germline lookup yields CDR1 SGHDT and CDR2 YYEEEE. The length of the CDR3 is 13 residues. The chain's CDR3 is CASSFGQLYGYTF. CDR3 nucleotide sequence: TGTGCCAGCAGCTTTGGACAGCTCTATGGCTACACCTTC.

This chain joins TRBV6-1 and TRBJ1-5, with unresolved D. This CDR3 has 13 amino acids. Germline values: CDR1 MNHNS, CDR2 SASEGT. V was shortened by 3 bases and J by 5 bases, with 8 bases between the two germline ends. CDR3 DNA sequence: TGTGCCAGCAGTGACCCGGGAGATCAGCCCCAGCATTTT. Protein product: CASSDPGDQPQHF.

This chain connects TRBV3-1 (or the pseudogene TRBV3-2) to TRBJ1-1; weak D call: TRBD1 (5 bases). This CDR3 comprises 15 residues. CDR1 is LGHDT and CDR2 is YNNKEL in the germline V gene (reference sequence). V dropped 2 bases and J dropped 4 bases, with 14 bases sitting between them. The CDR3 here is CASSQNRGSVTEAFF. In DNA form, the CDR3 reads TGTGCCAGCAGCCAAAATAGGGGTTCTGTCACTGAAGCTTTCTTT.

The rearrangement uses TRBV6-6 and TRBJ1-1; TRBD1 might be the D (5 bases). The germline V gene encodes CDR1 MNHNY and CDR2 SVGAGI (reference sequence). This CDR3 contains 15 residues. V was cut by 2 bases and J by 3 bases, with 13 bases left in between. The CDR3 region is CASSYGTRRDTEAFF. CDR3 sequence (DNA): TGTGCCAGCAGTTACGGGACGAGGAGGGACACTGAAGCTTTCTTT.

CDR3 nucleotide sequence: TGTGCCAGCAGCTTTGAATCAGGGACAGGGGAGGTCGAGCAGTACTTC. It translates to CASSFESGTGEVEQYF. This chain connects TRBV11-1 to TRBJ2-7; 10 bases align to TRBD1. This CDR3 spans 16 amino acids. Germline trimming cut 3 bases from V and 6 bases from J; bases unmatched to any gene: 11. Looked up from germline, CDR1 is SGHAT and CDR2 is FQDESV (reference sequence).

V usage is TRBV7-8 and J usage is TRBJ1-5; no firm D call. V was cut by 5 bases and J by 2 bases, with 13 bases left in between. CDR3 size: 15 residues. The germline V gene encodes CDR1 SGHVS and CDR2 FQNEAQ. CDR3 region: CASSLREAGNQPQHF. Written as DNA, the CDR3 is TGTGCCAGCAGCCTGCGAGAGGCCGGCAATCAGCCCCAGCATTTT. Full variable domain (rest looked up from reference TRBV7-8 and TRBJ1-5): GAGVSQSPRYKVAKRGQDVALRCDPISGHVSLFWYQQALGQGPEFLTYFQNEAQLDKSGLPSDRFFAERPEGSVSTLKIQRTQQEDSAVYLCASSLREAGNQPQHFGDGTRLSIL.

V is TRBV7-8 and J is TRBJ1-2, with 8 bases that match TRBD1. The CDR3 runs 16 residues. V was clipped by 5 bases and J by 3 bases; unmatched bases: 11. From germline, CDR1 is SGHVS and CDR2 FQNEAQ. CDR3 sequence: CASSQHLATGDYGYTF. CDR3 DNA: TGTGCCAGCAGCCAACACCTGGCGACAGGGGACTATGGCTACACCTTC.

This sequence joins TRBV12-3 or TRBV12-4 and TRBJ2-5; D may be TRBD1 (7 bases). V was pared by 5 bases and J by 6 bases, with 13 bases between. The CDR3 has 13 amino acids. CDR3 sequence: CASSPTGRQTQYF. CDR3 coding DNA: TGTGCCAGCAGTCCGACAGGGAGGCAGACCCAGTACTTC.

This clone was counted a single time. This sequence joins TRBV11-3 and TRBJ1-1; 7 bases are shared with TRBD1. CDR3 length equals 13 residues. Unmatched junction bases numbered 6, after V lost 6 bases and J lost 5 bases. Per germline, CDR1 SGHNT and CDR2 YENEEA. The CDR3 nucleotides read TGTGCCAGCAGTTCGACAGGGAGTACTGAAGCTTTCTTT. Its protein product is CASSSTGSTEAFF.

The rearrangement joins TRBV6-4 to TRBJ1-1; no firm D call. Trimming pared 3 bases from V and 0 bases from J, leaving 11 bases between. This CDR3 comprises 15 residues. Germline V gene sequence: CDR1 MRHNA, CDR2 SNTAGT. The CDR3 protein is CASSDRAHVNTEAFF. The CDR3 region has the DNA TGTGCCAGCAGTGATAGGGCCCACGTGAACACTGAAGCTTTCTTT.

This chain links TRBV29-1 with TRBJ2-5, with D perhaps matching TRBD1 (6 bases). V shed 4 bases and J shed 1 base, with 10 bases lying between them. The CDR3 covers 13 residues. Germline CDR1 and CDR2: SQVTM and ANQGSEA. As DNA, the CDR3 is TGCAGCGTTGTGGGGGCCTTCCAAGAGACCCAGTACTTC. Protein product: CSVVGAFQETQYF.